This T cell receptor beta chain was sequenced in a study of blood T cell repertoires in COVID-19. Study-wide background: The cDNA or gDNA used as material had been derived from T cells, B-cell-depleted T cells, or PBMCs.

In the original workflow: Amplification of reference gene primers provided the estimated nucleated cell counts. The table came from immunoSEQ multiplex PCR; TCRdb's copy has only in-frame clones and leaves some out. V, J and clone size were drawn from that table, and D and trimming were deduced from the DNA. Of around 310,000 clones detected, approximately 91% appear once; the ten largest clones hold around a tenth. The CDR3 length is 13 residues. Germline CDR1 and CDR2: DFQATT and SNEGSKA (reference sequence). Germline trimming cut 3 bases from V and 4 bases from J; bases unmatched to any gene: 3. The chain combines TRBV20-1 with TRBJ2-7; 10 bases agree with TRBD1. Sample: PBMCs or T cells enriched from blood (not recorded which). The receptor comes from a woman between 35 and 50 years old who had recovered from COVID-19. This chain's CDR3 is CSASRDRGYEQYF. The CDR3 nucleotides read TGCAGTGCTAGTAGGGACAGGGGTTACGAGCAGTACTTC.